A single T cell receptor beta chain is shown here with its context. Its antigen is unidentified. TCRdb re-analyzed the 5' RACE reads; it lists each CDR3 protein once, without DNA. The listing contains around 370,000 distinct CDR3 sequences. Germline CDR1 is SGHTA and CDR2 is FQGTGA. The CDR3 extends over 13 amino acids. The data were taken from a study of monozygotic twins with inflammatory bowel disease. Regarding the study as a whole: Telling different T cell subtypes apart from each other was not possible. Twins with IBD had fewer clonotypes in common with others than healthy twins, particularly during disease activity. Researchers reported no repertoire similarity difference between concordant and discordant twins, possibly from limited power.

Blood, around 2.6 ml, was drawn per donor. The receptor was derived from a human donor with ulcerative colitis or Crohn's disease, or a healthy co-twin of an affected twin (not recorded which). What was sequenced was blood. The rearrangement uses TRBV7-3 and TRBJ2-1; TCRdb reports TRBD1, a call that lacks DNA to check it against. The CDR3 here is CASSLSGGSEQFF. Supplemented by reference TRBV7-3 and TRBJ2-1, the full variable domain reads GAGVSQTPSNKVTEKGKYVELRCDPISGHTALYWYRQSLGQGPEFLIYFQGTGAADDSGLPNDRFFAVRPEGSVSTLKIQRTERGDSAVYLCASSLSGGSEQFFGPGTRLTVL.